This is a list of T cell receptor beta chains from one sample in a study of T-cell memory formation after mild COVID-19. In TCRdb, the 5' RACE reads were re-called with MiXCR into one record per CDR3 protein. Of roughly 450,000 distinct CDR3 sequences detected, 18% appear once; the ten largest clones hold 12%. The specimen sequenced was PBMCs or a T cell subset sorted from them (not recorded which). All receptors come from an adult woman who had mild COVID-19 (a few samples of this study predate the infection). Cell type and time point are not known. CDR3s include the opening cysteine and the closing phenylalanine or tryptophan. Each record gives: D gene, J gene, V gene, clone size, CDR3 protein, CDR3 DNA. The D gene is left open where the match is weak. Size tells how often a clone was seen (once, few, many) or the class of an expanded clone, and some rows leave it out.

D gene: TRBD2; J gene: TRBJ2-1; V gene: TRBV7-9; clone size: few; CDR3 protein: CASSFSPVAGSSYNEQFF; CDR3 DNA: TGTGCCAGCAGCTTTTCTCCGGTAGCGGGGAGCTCCTACAATGAGCAGTTCTTC
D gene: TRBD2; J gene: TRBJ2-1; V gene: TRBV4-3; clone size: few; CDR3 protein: CASSQDPSGYNEQFF; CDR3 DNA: TGCGCCAGCAGCCAAGACCCTAGCGGTTACAATGAGCAGTTCTTC
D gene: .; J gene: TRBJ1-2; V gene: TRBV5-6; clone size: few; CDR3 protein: CASSPSSNGYTF; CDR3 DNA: TGTGCCAGCAGCCCTAGTTCCAATGGCTACACCTTC
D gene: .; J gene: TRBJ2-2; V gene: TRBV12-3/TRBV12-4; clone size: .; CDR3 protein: CASSFARTSTGELFF; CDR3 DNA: TGTGCCAGCAGCTTCGCCCGGACTTCCACCGGGGAGCTGTTTTTT
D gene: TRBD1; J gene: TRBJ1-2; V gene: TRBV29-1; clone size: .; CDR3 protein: CSVHQGALGF; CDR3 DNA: TGCAGCGTTCATCAGGGGGCGCTTGGCTTC
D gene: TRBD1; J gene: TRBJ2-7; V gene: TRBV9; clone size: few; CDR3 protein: CASSVGPPGQDYEQYF; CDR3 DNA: TGTGCCAGCAGCGTAGGGCCCCCGGGACAGGACTACGAGCAGTACTTC
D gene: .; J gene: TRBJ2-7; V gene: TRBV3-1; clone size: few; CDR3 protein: CASSPSDYEQYF; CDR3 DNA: TGTGCCAGCAGCCCCTCCGACTACGAGCAGTACTTC
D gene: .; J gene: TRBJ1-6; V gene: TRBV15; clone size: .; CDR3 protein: CATSRDGFLLHF; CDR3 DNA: TGTGCCACCAGCAGAGATGGTTTTCTCCTCCACTTT
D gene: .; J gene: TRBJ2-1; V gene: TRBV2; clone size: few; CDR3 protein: CASSEEGYNEQFF; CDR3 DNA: TGTGCCAGCAGTGAAGAGGGCTACAATGAGCAGTTCTTC
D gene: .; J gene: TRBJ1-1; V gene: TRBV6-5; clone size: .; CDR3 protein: CATGRRMGVQAFF; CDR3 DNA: TGTGCCACGGGACGGCGGATGGGGGTTCAAGCTTTCTTT
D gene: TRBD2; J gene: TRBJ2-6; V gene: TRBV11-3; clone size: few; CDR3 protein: CASSQSSGSGANVLTF; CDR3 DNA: TGTGCCAGCAGCCAGTCTAGCGGCTCTGGGGCCAACGTCCTGACTTTC